This entry concerns a single T cell receptor (beta chain). The CD8+ and CD4+ T cells were isolated magnetically using a negative isolation approach, whereas the TEMRA cells were enriched by FACS. The data derive from a study of CD8 T cells in Susac syndrome. With random hexamers, reverse transcription was performed on roughly 0.5 to 1 ug of RNA. TCRdb re-called the immunoSEQ multiplex PCR reads with MiXCR, one entry per CDR3 protein. The sample has about 80,000 distinct CDR3 sequences; roughly 95% are singletons. The germline V gene encodes CDR1 DFQATT and CDR2 SNEGSKA (reference sequence). With V trimmed by 0 bases and J by 0 bases, 12 bases remained unmatched. The CDR3 length is 20 residues.

This chain connects TRBV20-1 to TRBJ2-2; 11 bases line up with TRBD1. This receptor was taken from a human donor with Susac syndrome. The sequencing sample was made of CD8+ T cells from PBMCs. CDR3 loop: CSARDPGQGARPANTGELFF. The CDR3 DNA follows: TGCAGTGCTAGAGATCCCGGACAGGGGGCTCGTCCCGCGAACACCGGGGAGCTGTTTTTT.